The 22 T cell receptor beta chains given below trace back to one sample, sequenced in a study of CD8+CD57+ T cells in acquired aplastic anemia. Using genomic DNA as the template, TCR beta VDJ and CDR3 profiling was carried out. Using its own MiXCR run on the reads, TCRdb lists one record per CDR3 protein. The sample holds about 210,000 distinct CDR3 sequences, around 60% seen once. Input material: sorted CD4+, CD8+, or CD8+CD57+ T cells (not recorded which) from PBMCs. The receptors originated from a human donor in good health.

Points on this clonotype: The junction departs from germline at one end; a sequencing error may be responsible. The CDR3 region is CSVEQTQKMNTGAFF. Here the CDR3 DNA reads TGCAGCGTTGAACAGACACAAAAGATGAACACTGGAGCTTTCTTT. This chain links TRBV29-1 with TRBJ1-1, with D hard to call. The CDR3 has 15 amino acids. Per the germline V gene, CDR1 is SQVTM and CDR2 is ANQGSEA.

The chain links TRBV24-1 to TRBJ2-1, with 7 bases identical to TRBD2. J lost 6 bases, V lost 4 bases, and 8 bases had no gene match. There are 15 residues in the CDR3. The germline CDR1 and CDR2 sequences are KGHDR and SFDVKD. CDR3 amino acids: CATSENGRAVNEQFF. DNA of the CDR3: TGTGCCACCAGTGAAAATGGGAGGGCCGTCAATGAGCAGTTCTTC.

The table lists this clonotype with many counts. CDR3: CASSYGFSYEQYF. DNA for the CDR3: TGTGCCAGCAGTTACGGATTTTCCTACGAGCAGTACTTC. V and J are TRBV6-2 or TRBV6-3 and TRBJ2-7; no reliable D call. Germline CDR1 is MNHEY and CDR2 is SVGEGT. The V end lost 2 bases, the J end lost 1 base, and 6 bases lay between the germline ends. The CDR3 sequence is 13 residues long.

This clonotype has a single count. The CDR3 reads CASSSAFGQPQHF. The CDR3 coding sequence is TGTGCCAGCAGCTCCGCGTTCGGTCAGCCCCAGCATTTT. The rearrangement joins TRBV7-9 to TRBJ1-5; D is unresolved. Germline-derived CDR1 and CDR2 are SEHNR and FQNEAQ (reference sequence). This CDR3 has 13 residues. The ends were cut back, 4 bases at V and 6 bases at J, with 10 bases in the middle.

This clonotype was seen many times. This chain uses TRBV7-9 with TRBJ1-1; D is unclear. The CDR3 contains 12 residues. Germline-derived CDR1 and CDR2 are SEHNR and FQNEAQ (reference sequence). V was clipped by 6 bases and J by 11 bases, with 16 bases between them. The CDR3 protein is CASSSSGLRAFF. The CDR3 DNA reads TGTGCCAGCAGTTCCTCCGGGCTTCGGGCTTTCTTT. The whole variable domain, filled in from reference TRBV7-9 and TRBJ1-1, reads DTGVSQNPRHKITKRGQNVTFRCDPISEHNRLYWYRQTLGQGPEFLTYFQNEAQLEKSRLLSDRFSAERPKGSFSTLEIQRTEQGDSAMYLCASSSSGLRAFFGQGTRLTVV.

This chain connects TRBV19 to TRBJ2-7, with 8 nucleotides matching TRBD1. The germline gives CDR1 LNHDA, CDR2 SQIVND (reference sequence). V lost 5 bases to trimming and J lost 4 bases; unmatched junction nucleotides: 7. This CDR3 is 14 amino acids long. As DNA, the CDR3 is TGTGCCAGTAGTGAGCAGGGGGCCCCTTACGAGCAGTACTTC. It yields the protein CASSEQGAPYEQYF.

This chain links TRBV7-6 with TRBJ2-1; 12 nucleotides match TRBD2. V shed 5 bases and J 4 bases; nucleotides not matched to a gene: 6. This CDR3 contains 16 residues. From germline, CDR1 is SGHVS and CDR2 FNYEAQ. The CDR3, as DNA: TGTGCCAGCAGCGTCCGGACTAGCGGGGTGTACAATGAGCAGTTCTTC. Encoded protein: CASSVRTSGVYNEQFF.

Concerning this clonotype itself: At one end, the junction sequence differs from germline, possibly due to a read error. This sequence joins TRBV7-9 and TRBJ1-1, with D uncertain. The CDR3 consists of 14 residues. Germline CDR1 and CDR2: SEHNR and FQNEAQ (reference sequence). The CDR3 here is CAGSLAGLRSEAFF. The CDR3 nucleotides are TGTGCCGGCAGCTTAGCGGGCCTACGATCTGAAGCTTTCTTT.

The rearrangement links TRBV2 to TRBJ2-1; possibly TRBD1 for D (6 bases). Trimming took 5 bases from V and 5 from J, leaving 13 bases between them. This CDR3 is 14 amino acids long. In germline, CDR1 is SNHLY, CDR2 FYNNEI. CDR3: CASSSIGQNNEQFF. The DNA of the CDR3 is TGTGCCAGCAGTTCCATAGGACAGAACAATGAGCAGTTCTTC.

Comment on this clonotype: Just one base apart from a much larger clone, this may be a read error. Because the CDR3 is missing its conserved closing phenylalanine or tryptophan, this is likely a read error. The chain employs TRBV6-2 or TRBV6-3 and TRBJ2-1, with D hard to call. This CDR3 is 12 amino acids long. V gave up 3 bases and J gave up 9 bases, with 9 bases separating them. Germline V gene data show CDR1 as MNHEY and CDR2 as SVGEGT. The CDR3 here is CASSYGDGEQFL. The CDR3 DNA sequence: TGTGCCAGCAGTTATGGGGATGGTGAGCAGTTCTTA.

The genes are TRBV15 and TRBJ2-2; tentative D call: TRBD2 (5 bases). The germline V gene has CDR1 LNHNV and CDR2 YYDKDF (reference sequence). With 1 base removed from V and 4 bases from J, the gap between germline ends came to 16 bases. The CDR3 length is 17 residues. CDR3 DNA sequence: TGTGCCACCAGCAGAGGCGACCATGATGCGGGCACCGGGGAGCTGTTTTTT. Translating gives CATSRGDHDAGTGELFF.

The gene calls are TRBV20-1 and TRBJ2-7; D gene ambiguous. The CDR3 runs to 12 residues. Trimming pared 6 bases from V and 3 bases from J, leaving 12 bases between. Germline CDR1 reads DFQATT; CDR2 reads SNEGSKA (reference sequence). The CDR3 nucleotides read TGCAGTGCCAAGCATGGAGTCTACGAGCAGTACTTC. Translating gives CSAKHGVYEQYF.

This rearrangement joins TRBV5-1 to TRBJ2-7; no firm D call. Germline V gives CDR1 SGHRS, CDR2 YFSETQ. This CDR3 is built from 15 residues. V lost 7 bases to trimming and J lost 0 bases, with 17 bases between them. This CDR3 reads CASSPLALSSYEQYF. The CDR3 DNA sequence: TGCGCCAGCTCCCCCCTGGCGCTAAGCTCCTACGAGCAGTACTTC.

This clonotype occurred a few times. The rearrangement joins TRBV27 to TRBJ2-4, with 7 positions matching TRBD1. The CDR3 runs 14 residues. The germline CDR1 and CDR2 sequences are MNHEY and SMNVEV (reference sequence). V shed 7 bases and J 7 bases; nucleotides not matched to a gene: 10. In DNA form, the CDR3 reads TGTGCCAGCAACCCCGACAGGGCGAGGAACATTCAGTACTTC. Its protein is CASNPDRARNIQYF.

The V call is TRBV7-8, the J call TRBJ2-2; D is possibly TRBD1 (5 bases). V lost 5 bases, J lost 0 bases, and 10 bases lay in between. The CDR3 has 15 residues. The germline V gene encodes CDR1 SGHVS and CDR2 FQNEAQ. The CDR3: CASSTGHPNTGELFF. The CDR3 nucleotides are TGTGCCAGCAGCACAGGACATCCGAACACCGGGGAGCTGTTTTTT.

In the case of this clonotype: One end of the junction fails to match germline, which may point to a read error. This chain uses TRBV7-9 with TRBJ2-1, with a tentative D call TRBD2 (5 bases). There are 12 residues in the CDR3. The germline gives CDR1 SEHNR, CDR2 FQNEAQ (reference sequence). As DNA, the CDR3 is TGTGCCAGCAGTTTAGGCCGGGGTGAGCAGTTCTTC. Translating it yields CASSLGRGEQFF.

The chain joins TRBV20-1 to TRBJ2-3, with TRBD2 matching over 8 bases. Germline values: CDR1 DFQATT, CDR2 SNEGSKA (reference sequence). There are 12 residues in the CDR3. V trimming: 5 bases; J trimming: 3 bases; junction bases outside the gene matches: 1. The CDR3 is CSAGGGTDTQYF. In DNA, the CDR3 is TGCAGTGCTGGCGGGGGGACAGATACGCAGTATTTT.

The V and J genes are TRBV29-1 and TRBJ1-1; D ambiguous. The CDR3 covers 13 residues. Germline V gene sequence: CDR1 SQVTM, CDR2 ANQGSEA. V lost 7 bases and J 5 bases, leaving 17 bases between the germline ends. The CDR3 nucleotides read TGCAGCGGGGCCGGTGGGTTATTAACTGAAGCTTTCTTT. Translation gives CSGAGGLLTEAFF.

This clonotype showed up many times. The rearrangement joins TRBV6-6 to TRBJ1-4; 8 bases map to TRBD1. Per germline, CDR1 MNHNY and CDR2 SVGAGI (reference sequence). After removal of 5 bases from V and 6 bases from J, the junction contained 11 bases not matched to a gene. This CDR3 is built from 16 residues. The DNA of the CDR3 is TGTGCCAGCAGTCGTACCACAGGGGGGAGGGATGAAAAACTGTTTTTT. Residues: CASSRTTGGRDEKLFF.

The rearrangement uses TRBV7-6 and TRBJ2-5, with a possible D match to TRBD2 (5 bases). This CDR3 comprises 15 residues. Germline CDR1 SGHVS, CDR2 FNYEAQ. Deletions cut 5 bases from V and 1 base from J, with 14 bases between. This CDR3 is CASSPNGRVQETQYF. The DNA of the CDR3 is TGTGCCAGCAGCCCAAACGGGCGGGTCCAAGAGACCCAGTACTTC.

As concerns this clonotype: The conserved phenylalanine or tryptophan normally closing the CDR3 is absent here, so this likely arose from a read error. No DNA is shown, since the ends of the CDR3 on it are uncertain; the CDR3 is the one TCRdb lists. This CDR3 reads CASGSQPGTS. The genes are TRBV14 and TRBJ1-6. Germline V lookup: CDR1 SGHDN, CDR2 FVKESK. The CDR3 spans 10 residues, counting both ends.

This chain uses TRBV15 with TRBJ1-5; no definite D call. Between the trimmed V and J ends, which lost 0 bases and 0 bases, there was a span of 9 bases. The CDR3 extends over 16 amino acids. Germline-derived CDR1 and CDR2 are LNHNV and YYDKDF (reference sequence). The CDR3 region has the DNA TGTGCCACCAGCAGAGATCGGCAGAATAGCAATCAGCCCCAGCATTTT. Translation gives CATSRDRQNSNQPQHF.